This is a list of T cell receptor beta chains from one sample in a study of cytomegalovirus exposure and HLA in healthy donors. Generated by immunoSEQ multiplex PCR, the TCRdb table keeps only in-frame clones and is missing some. The data contain about 96,000 clones, around 80% of them singletons. Sequencing input: PBMCs. The receptors originated from a man between 25 and 39 years old in good health and CMV-seronegative. Each CDR3 is given with its conserved first and last residue. D genes are given only for firm matches. Not every row has a clone size; where given, it reads once, few, many or a size class.

d_call clone_size j_call v_call cdr3_aa cdr3_nt
TRBD1 . TRBJ2-1 TRBV5-1 CASSLRDSYNEQFF TGCGCCAGCAGCCTAAGGGACAGTTACAATGAGCAGTTCTTC
. . TRBJ1-2 TRBV13 CASSPTLEENYGYTF TGTGCCAGCAGCCCGACATTAGAAGAAAACTATGGCTACACCTTC
. . TRBJ2-3 TRBV14 CASSQESGSSTDTQYF TGTGCCAGCAGCCAAGAGTCGGGGTCTAGCACAGATACGCAGTATTTT
TRBD1 . TRBJ1-4 TRBV29-1 CSVDAGGQGGEKLFF TGCAGCGTGGACGCAGGAGGACAGGGGGGTGAAAAACTGTTTTTT
TRBD1 . TRBJ1-5 TRBV19 CASMVGDRGNQPQHF TGTGCCAGTATGGTAGGGGACAGGGGGAATCAGCCCCAGCATTTT
. . TRBJ1-5 TRBV30 CAWSGDNQPQHF TGTGCCTGGAGTGGAGATAATCAGCCCCAGCATTTT
. . TRBJ2-3 TRBV11-3 CASSLQGRDTQYF TGTGCCAGCAGCTTACAGGGGCGGGATACGCAGTATTTT
TRBD1 . TRBJ2-2 TRBV9 CASRGQGDTGELFF TGTGCCAGCCGGGGACAGGGCGACACCGGGGAGCTGTTTTTT
. . TRBJ2-3 TRBV29-1 CSVESSGSPVGDTQYF TGCAGCGTTGAAAGTTCCGGGAGCCCAGTCGGAGATACGCAGTATTTT
. . TRBJ2-5 TRBV2 CASSMGQQETQYF TGTGCCAGCAGCATGGGACAACAAGAGACCCAGTACTTC
. few TRBJ1-1 TRBV7-9 CASRTGNTEAFF TGTGCCAGCAGAACCGGTAACACTGAAGCTTTCTTT
. few TRBJ1-5 TRBV5-5 CASSWGLSRGQPQHF TGTGCCAGCAGCTGGGGACTCTCCAGAGGGCAGCCCCAGCATTTT
. . TRBJ1-1 TRBV7-8 CASSLDSGAFF TGTGCCAGCAGCTTAGACTCAGGGGCTTTCTTT
. . TRBJ2-7 TRBV28 CASWGRDRALYEQYF TGTGCCAGTTGGGGCCGAGACCGGGCACTCTACGAGCAGTACTTC
. . TRBJ1-2 TRBV5-1 CASRRAPEAGGYTF TGCGCCAGCAGGAGGGCCCCTGAAGCGGGTGGCTACACCTTC
. . TRBJ1-5 TRBV30 CAWSKAGNQPQHF TGTGCCTGGAGTAAAGCAGGGAATCAGCCCCAGCATTTT
TRBD1 . TRBJ1-6 TRBV25-1 CASTTGGALNSPLHF TGTGCCAGCACCACAGGGGGCGCTCTCAATTCACCCCTCCACTTT
TRBD2 . TRBJ2-3 TRBV6-1 CASSESGGRDTQYF TGTGCCAGCAGTGAAAGCGGGGGACGAGATACGCAGTATTTT
. few TRBJ1-4 TRBV5-5 CASSFRYMSEKLFF TGTGCCAGCAGCTTTCGCTATATGAGTGAAAAACTGTTTTTT
. . TRBJ1-6 TRBV19 CASRLQASPLHF TGTGCCAGTAGATTACAGGCCTCACCCCTCCACTTT
. . TRBJ1-2 TRBV9 CASSVARDLGGYTF TGTGCCAGCAGCGTAGCTAGGGACTTGGGAGGCTACACCTTC
. . TRBJ1-1 TRBV6-1 CASRREVPMNTEAFF TGTGCCAGCAGGAGGGAAGTCCCTATGAACACTGAAGCTTTCTTT
TRBD1 . TRBJ2-7 TRBV4-1 CASSQGTGDLSYEQYF TGCGCCAGCAGCCAAGGCACAGGGGACCTCTCCTACGAGCAGTACTTC
. few TRBJ1-4 TRBV4-3 CASSQEWQGSGKLFF TGCGCCAGCAGCCAAGAATGGCAGGGGAGTGGAAAACTGTTTTTT
. . TRBJ2-7 TRBV7-7 CASSTNTGALYF TGTGCTAGCAGCACCAACACGGGTGCATTGTACTTC
. . TRBJ1-3 TRBV5-6 CASSPGGAGNTIYF TGTGCCAGCAGCCCCGGTGGGGCCGGAAACACCATATATTTT
TRBD1 . TRBJ1-6 TRBV11-3 CASSWARGNSPLHF TGTGCCAGCAGCTGGGCCAGGGGGAATTCACCCCTCCACTTT
. few TRBJ2-5 TRBV30 CAWSPGQQETQYF TGTGCCTGGAGTCCCGGACAGCAAGAGACCCAGTACTTC
TRBD1 . TRBJ2-1 TRBV2 CASSLLRGTGGREQFF TGTGCCAGCAGTTTATTAAGGGGGACAGGGGGCCGTGAGCAGTTCTTC
. . TRBJ1-4 TRBV6-1 CASSGEMMREKLFF TGTGCCAGCAGTGGGGAGATGATGAGGGAAAAACTGTTTTTT
TRBD1 . TRBJ1-1 TRBV4-3 CASSQSTGGSTEAFF TGCGCCAGCAGCCAGTCTACAGGGGGGAGTACTGAAGCTTTCTTT
. few TRBJ1-1 TRBV9 CASSVRRGTEAFF TGTGCCAGCAGCGTACGGAGAGGGACTGAAGCTTTCTTT
TRBD2 . TRBJ2-2 TRBV25-1 CASSDPGGDRTGELFF TGTGCCAGCAGTGATCCCGGGGGGGACCGCACCGGGGAGCTGTTTTTT
. few TRBJ1-5 TRBV5-8 CASSPFGSQRGNQPQHF TGTGCCAGCAGCCCCTTCGGTTCCCAGAGGGGCAATCAGCCCCAGCATTTT
TRBD2 . TRBJ2-7 TRBV4-2 CASSRGGGANEQYF TGTGCCAGCAGCCGTGGCGGGGGGGCCAACGAGCAGTACTTC
TRBD1 . TRBJ1-1 TRBV5-1 CASSGFDRGGTAFF TGCGCCAGCAGCGGGTTTGACAGGGGAGGGACGGCTTTCTTT
. . TRBJ1-2 TRBV19 CASKVWEGEGYTF TGTGCCAGTAAGGTTTGGGAGGGAGAAGGCTACACCTTC
TRBD1 . TRBJ1-2 TRBV7-9 CASSPGQGARRDYGYTF TGTGCCAGCAGCCCTGGACAGGGGGCGCGGAGGGACTATGGCTACACCTTC
. . TRBJ2-7 TRBV6-5 CASSYSRTSNPEQYF TGTGCCAGCAGTTACTCTCGGACTTCTAATCCGGAGCAGTACTTC
TRBD1 few TRBJ1-1 TRBV30 CAWSFVGTGGSEAFF TGTGCCTGGAGCTTCGTGGGGACAGGGGGATCTGAAGCTTTCTTT
TRBD2 . TRBJ2-3 TRBV6-1 CASTRLAGAPDTQYF TGTGCCAGCACCCGACTAGCGGGGGCCCCAGATACGCAGTATTTT
. . TRBJ2-7 TRBV5-1 CASSRAESSYEQYF TGCGCCAGCAGCCGAGCCGAAAGCTCCTACGAGCAGTACTTC
. . TRBJ2-7 TRBV27 CASSFGSEQYF TGTGCCAGCAGTTTTGGGAGCGAGCAGTACTTC
TRBD1 . TRBJ2-3 TRBV7-3 CASSLGAGGPRTDTQYF TGTGCCAGCAGCTTAGGGGCAGGGGGCCCTCGCACAGATACGCAGTATTTT
TRBD1 . TRBJ1-2 TRBV15 CATSRGLGQGAGGYTF TGTGCCACCAGCCGAGGTCTTGGACAGGGGGCAGGTGGCTACACCTTC